These 21 T cell receptor beta chains originate from one sample sequenced in a study of T-cell memory formation after mild COVID-19. TCRdb used MiXCR to reprocess the 5' RACE reads, holding one entry per CDR3 protein. The sample shows 450,000 to 650,000 distinct CDR3 sequences, about a fifth of them seen only once. Sequencing input: PBMCs or a T cell subset sorted from them (not recorded which). These receptors all stem from an adult woman who had mild COVID-19 (a few samples of this study predate the infection). Cell type and time point are not known.

This clonotype showed up just a few times. The chain uses TRBV29-1 and TRBJ2-1, with 12 bases that match TRBD2. The germline CDR1 and CDR2 sequences are SQVTM and ANQGSEA. Trimming at V came to 2 bases and at J to 8 bases, leaving 10 bases not matched to a gene. CDR3 length: 16 residues. For the CDR3, the DNA is TGCAGCGTTGAAAGGGCTAGCGGGAGGGTTTACGATGAGCAGTTCTTC. As protein: CSVERASGRVYDEQFF.

The V and J genes are TRBV12-3 or TRBV12-4 and TRBJ2-5; D not certain. The length of the CDR3 is 14 residues. The V end was cut by 3 bases, the J end by 2 bases, with 10 bases between. The CDR3 DNA reads as TGTGCCAGCAGTTTGAGGAAAAATCAAGAGACCCAGTACTTC. Translation: CASSLRKNQETQYF.

The chain combines TRBV23-1 with TRBJ1-6; TRBD1 agrees at 10 bases. TRBV23-1 is treated as an ORF (open reading frame) with a function not yet certain. Trimming removed 9 bases from V and 6 bases from J; junction bases left unmatched: 5. The CDR3 covers 14 residues. CDR3 DNA sequence: TGCGCCAGACCTGACAGGGGGCCTAATTCACCCCTCCACTTT. It specifies CARPDRGPNSPLHF.

This clonotype was observed a handful of times. The chain carries TRBV6-2 or TRBV6-3 and TRBJ2-1, with TRBD2 matching 8 bases. From germline, CDR1 is MNHEY and CDR2 SVGEGT. CDR3 size: 12 residues. After removal of 5 bases from V and 9 bases from J, the junction contained 3 bases not matched to a gene. CDR3 DNA sequence: TGTGCCAGCAGTACGGGGGGGGGTGAGCAGTTCTTC. This translates into CASSTGGGEQFF.

This clonotype was found a few times. This chain links TRBV20-1 with TRBJ2-7, with TRBD1 as a possible D gene (6 bases). The CDR3 covers 15 residues. Trimming took 3 bases from V and 3 from J, leaving 18 bases between them. Germline V gene lookup returns CDR1 DFQATT and CDR2 SNEGSKA (reference sequence). CDR3 sequence: CSASSSSHRDYEQYF. The CDR3 region has the DNA TGCAGTGCTAGTTCGTCGAGTCACAGGGACTACGAGCAGTACTTC.

This clonotype was seen a handful of times. This chain uses TRBV7-3 with TRBJ2-1; D is perhaps TRBD2 (7 bases). Trimming removed 5 bases from V and 7 bases from J, with 21 bases in between. Germline values: CDR1 SGHTA, CDR2 FQGTGA. CDR3 length equals 16 residues. In DNA, the CDR3 is TGTGCCAGCAGCCTACGGGCGGCGGGGAGGGGGAATGAGCAGTTCTTC. This sequence encodes CASSLRAAGRGNEQFF.

This sequence joins TRBV2 and TRBJ2-7, with 8 bases matching TRBD2. The CDR3 contains 15 residues. Germline lookup yields CDR1 SNHLY and CDR2 FYNNEI. The ends lost 4 bases at V and 0 bases at J; junction bases unmatched: 5. CDR3 nucleotides: TGTGCCAGCAGTGCGAGTAGCGGGACCTCCTACGAGCAGTACTTC. It codes for CASSASSGTSYEQYF.

This clonotype occurred many times. This chain joins TRBV7-6 and TRBJ2-5; 7 bases match TRBD1. The length of the CDR3 is 13 residues. Germline values: CDR1 SGHVS, CDR2 FNYEAQ. V lost 7 bases and J lost 3; bases outside the gene matches: 5. CDR3 coding DNA: TGTGCCAGCACCCGACAGGGAAAAGAGACCCAGTACTTC. It encodes CASTRQGKETQYF. Using reference TRBV7-6 and TRBJ2-5 for the parts outside the CDR3, the full variable domain is GAGVSQSPRYKVTKRGQDVALRCDPISGHVSLYWYRQALGQGPEFLTYFNYEAQQDKSGLPNDRFSAERPEGSISTLTIQRTEQRDSAMYRCASTRQGKETQYFGPGTRLLVL.

This clonotype was found a few times. This rearrangement joins TRBV7-2 to TRBJ2-3; 10 nucleotides align to TRBD2. This CDR3 region has 15 residues. V trimming: 1 base; J trimming: 7 bases; junction bases outside the gene matches: 5. Germline V CDR1 and CDR2: SGHTA, FQGNSA. Here the CDR3 reads CASSLGGAGGNTQYF. CDR3 DNA: TGTGCCAGCAGCTTAGGGGGAGCGGGAGGGAATACGCAGTATTTT.

This clonotype has a handful of counts. This CDR3 reads CASSLDGRTITEAFF. The CDR3, as DNA: TGTGCCAGCAGCTTAGATGGCAGGACGATCACTGAAGCTTTCTTT. The V gene is TRBV7-9, the J gene TRBJ1-1, with D hard to call. Per the germline V gene, CDR1 is SEHNR and CDR2 is FQNEAQ (reference sequence). This CDR3 spans 15 amino acids. The V end was cut by 1 base, the J end by 4 bases, with 13 bases between.

The V gene is TRBV29-1, the J gene TRBJ2-3, with no clear D. V dropped 5 bases and J dropped 4 bases, with 7 bases sitting between them. CDR1 is SQVTM, CDR2 ANQGSEA, per germline. The CDR3 contains 11 residues. CDR3 sequence (DNA): TGCAGCGTTCTTGGGGCAGATACGCAGTATTTT. Translating it yields CSVLGADTQYF.

This clonotype has at least ten counts. V usage is TRBV5-8 and J usage is TRBJ2-3; 7 nucleotides align to TRBD2. The CDR3 sequence is 15 residues long. From germline, CDR1 is SGHTS and CDR2 YDEGEE. Trimming at V came to 5 bases and at J to 2 bases, leaving 8 bases not matched to a gene. The CDR3 is CASSWDYANTDTQYF. Written as DNA, the CDR3 is TGTGCCAGCAGTTGGGACTACGCCAACACAGATACGCAGTATTTT.

This clonotype has only a few counts. The CDR3 sequence: CASSTRQGPYEQYF. CDR3 bases: TGTGCCAGCAGCACGAGACAGGGGCCCTACGAGCAGTACTTC. The rearrangement joins TRBV11-2 to TRBJ2-7, with 8 bases aligning to TRBD1. The germline V gene encodes CDR1 SGHAT and CDR2 FQNNGV. The CDR3 runs to 14 residues. The V gene end was trimmed by 5 bases and the J gene end by 2 bases; junction bases not matched to a gene: 5.

Only a few counts were recorded for this clonotype. This chain connects TRBV4-2 to TRBJ2-1; D call uncertain. The CDR3 sequence is 16 residues long. The V end lost 0 bases, the J end lost 6 bases, and 15 bases lay between the germline ends. Germline assignment: CDR1 LGHNA and CDR2 YNFKEQ. The CDR3 DNA reads as TGTGCCAGCAGCCAAGATCTAAGGTTCCGGGTCAATGAGCAGTTCTTC. Translated: CASSQDLRFRVNEQFF.

This clonotype was detected only a few times. The chain employs TRBV19 and TRBJ2-7; D is perhaps TRBD1 (6 bases). This CDR3 comprises 13 residues. V was trimmed by 4 bases and J by 4 bases, leaving 11 bases between them. Germline values: CDR1 LNHDA, CDR2 SQIVND (reference sequence). This CDR3 reads CASSSRGPYEQYF. CDR3 sequence (DNA): TGTGCCAGTAGTAGCAGGGGCCCTTACGAGCAGTACTTC.

The CDR3 nucleotides are TGTGCCAGCAGCCAAGCGTCCAGGTCGCGTTTCGGGGAGACCCAGTACTTC. Translating it yields CASSQASRSRFGETQYF. The chain joins TRBV14 to TRBJ2-5; D is undetermined. Trimming took off 1 base at V and 5 bases at J, with 20 bases between the two ends. The CDR3 is made up of 17 amino acids. The germline V gene encodes CDR1 SGHDN and CDR2 FVKESK.

The table lists this clonotype with a few counts. The genes are TRBV27 and TRBJ1-2, with D unresolved. The CDR3 spans 15 residues. V was clipped by 3 bases and J by 5 bases, with 16 bases between them. The germline CDR1 and CDR2 sequences are MNHEY and SMNVEV (reference sequence). DNA for the CDR3: TGTGCCAGCAGTTTCTCCGGGTTCCAAAATTATGGCTACACCTTC. Protein sequence: CASSFSGFQNYGYTF.

The chain joins TRBV19 to TRBJ2-2, with D possibly called TRBD1 or TRBD2 (5 bases each). CDR1 and CDR2 (germline): LNHDA, SQIVND (reference sequence). Trimming removed 7 bases at V and 7 bases at J, with 16 bases between. The CDR3 length is 14 residues. The CDR3 is CASTPGPISGELFF. The CDR3 coding sequence is TGTGCCAGTACCCCGGGACCCATAAGCGGGGAGCTGTTTTTT.

V and J are TRBV11-2 and TRBJ2-4; no clear D. V dropped 3 bases and J dropped 0 bases, with 15 bases sitting between them. CDR3 length: 17 residues. CDR1 is SGHAT and CDR2 is FQNNGV in the germline V gene. The CDR3 bases are TGTGCCAGCAGCTTTCGTGGATCTTTACTAGCCAAAAACATTCAGTACTTC. Its translation is CASSFRGSLLAKNIQYF.

The chain employs TRBV7-9 and TRBJ2-3; tentative D call: TRBD2 (6 bases). V shed 6 bases and J shed 0 bases, with 19 bases lying between them. The CDR3 sequence is 17 residues long. CDR1 is SEHNR and CDR2 is FQNEAQ in the germline V gene (reference sequence). The CDR3 DNA reads TGTGCCAGCAGAAACCGGCATGCGGGAAGTAGCACAGATACGCAGTATTTT. Its translation is CASRNRHAGSSTDTQYF.

This chain joins TRBV20-1 and TRBJ2-3, with D tentatively TRBD2 (5 bases). Trimming took off 0 bases at V and 0 bases at J, with 13 bases between the two ends. The CDR3 covers 16 residues. CDR1 and CDR2 (germline): DFQATT, SNEGSKA (reference sequence). The CDR3 region has the DNA TGCAGTGCTAGAGATCGGTTAGCGTCTAGCACAGATACGCAGTATTTT. Translation: CSARDRLASSTDTQYF.